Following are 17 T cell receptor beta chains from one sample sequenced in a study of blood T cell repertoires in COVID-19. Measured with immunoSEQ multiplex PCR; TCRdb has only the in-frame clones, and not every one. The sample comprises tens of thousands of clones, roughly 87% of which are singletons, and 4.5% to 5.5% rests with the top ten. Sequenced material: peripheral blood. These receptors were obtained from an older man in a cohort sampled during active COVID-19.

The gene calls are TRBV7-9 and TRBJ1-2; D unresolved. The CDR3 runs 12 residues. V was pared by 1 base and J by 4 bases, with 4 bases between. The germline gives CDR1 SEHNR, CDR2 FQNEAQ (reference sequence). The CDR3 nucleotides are TGTGCCAGCAGCTTAGACAGCTATGGCTACACCTTC. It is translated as CASSLDSYGYTF.

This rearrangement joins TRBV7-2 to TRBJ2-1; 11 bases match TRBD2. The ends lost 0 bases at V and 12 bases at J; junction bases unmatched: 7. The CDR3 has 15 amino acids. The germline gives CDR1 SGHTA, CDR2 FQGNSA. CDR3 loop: CASSLALAGGWGQFF. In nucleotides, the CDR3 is TGTGCCAGCAGCTTAGCGCTAGCGGGAGGCTGGGGGCAGTTCTTC. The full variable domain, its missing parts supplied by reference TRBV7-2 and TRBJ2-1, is GAGVSQSPSNKVTEKGKDVELRCDPISGHTALYWYRQSLGQGLEFLIYFQGNSAPDKSGLPSDRFSAERTGGSVSTLTIQRTQQEDSAVYLCASSLALAGGWGQFFGPGTRLTVL.

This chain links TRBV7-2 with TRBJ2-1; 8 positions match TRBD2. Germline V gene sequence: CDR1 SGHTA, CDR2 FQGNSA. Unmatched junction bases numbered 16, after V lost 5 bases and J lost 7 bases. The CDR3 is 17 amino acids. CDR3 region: CASSPFPPPSGRNEQFF. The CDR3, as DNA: TGTGCCAGCAGCCCATTCCCCCCCCCGAGCGGGAGAAATGAGCAGTTCTTC.

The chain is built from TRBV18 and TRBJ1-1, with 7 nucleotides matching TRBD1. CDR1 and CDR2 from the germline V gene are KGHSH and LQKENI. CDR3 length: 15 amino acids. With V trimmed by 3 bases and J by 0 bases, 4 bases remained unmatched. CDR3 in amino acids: CASSPGTAMNTEAFF. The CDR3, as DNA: TGTGCCAGCTCACCTGGGACAGCAATGAACACTGAAGCTTTCTTT.

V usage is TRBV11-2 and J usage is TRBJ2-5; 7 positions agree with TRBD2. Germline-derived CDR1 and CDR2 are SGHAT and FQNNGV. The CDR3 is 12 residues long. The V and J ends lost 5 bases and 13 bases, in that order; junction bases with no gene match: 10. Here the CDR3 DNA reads TGTGCCAGCAGCCCCCCAGGAGGGGAGGGGTACTTC. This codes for CASSPPGGEGYF.

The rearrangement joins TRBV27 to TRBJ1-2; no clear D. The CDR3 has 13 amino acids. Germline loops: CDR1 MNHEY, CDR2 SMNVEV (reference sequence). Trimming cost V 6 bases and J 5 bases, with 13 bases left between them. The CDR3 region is CASSLDTRYGYTF. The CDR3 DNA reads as TGTGCCAGCAGCCTTGACACTCGTTATGGCTACACCTTC.

This chain's CDR3 is CASSSEGYEQYF. The CDR3 nucleotides read TGTGCCAGCAGTTCAGAGGGTTACGAGCAGTACTTC. V and J are TRBV2 and TRBJ2-7, with D maybe TRBD2 (5 bases). Trimming removed 5 bases at V and 4 bases at J, with 9 bases between. CDR1 is SNHLY, CDR2 FYNNEI, per germline. This CDR3 region has 12 residues.

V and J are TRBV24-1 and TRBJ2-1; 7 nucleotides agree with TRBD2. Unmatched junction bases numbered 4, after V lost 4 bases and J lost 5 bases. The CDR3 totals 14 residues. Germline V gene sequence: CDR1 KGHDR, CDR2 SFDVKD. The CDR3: CATSEAGRDNEQFF. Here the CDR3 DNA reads TGTGCCACCAGTGAGGCAGGGAGGGACAATGAGCAGTTCTTC.

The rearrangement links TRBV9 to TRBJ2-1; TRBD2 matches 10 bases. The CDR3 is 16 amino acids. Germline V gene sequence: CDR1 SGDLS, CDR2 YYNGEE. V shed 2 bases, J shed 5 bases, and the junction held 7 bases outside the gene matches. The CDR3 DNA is TGTGCCAGCAGCGTGGGCGGGACTAGCGCCAACAATGAGCAGTTCTTC. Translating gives CASSVGGTSANNEQFF.

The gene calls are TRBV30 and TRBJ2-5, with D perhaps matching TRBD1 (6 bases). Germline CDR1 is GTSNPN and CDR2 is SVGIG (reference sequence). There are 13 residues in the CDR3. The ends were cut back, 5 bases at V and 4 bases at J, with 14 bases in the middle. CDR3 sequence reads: CAWSSGVGETQYF. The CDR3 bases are TGTGCCTGGTCATCAGGGGTGGGAGAGACCCAGTACTTC.

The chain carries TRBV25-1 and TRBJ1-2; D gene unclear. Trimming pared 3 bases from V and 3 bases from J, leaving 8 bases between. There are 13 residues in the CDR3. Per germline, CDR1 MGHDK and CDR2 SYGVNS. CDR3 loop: CASSDGGYYGYTF. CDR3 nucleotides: TGTGCCAGCAGTGATGGAGGGTACTATGGCTACACCTTC.

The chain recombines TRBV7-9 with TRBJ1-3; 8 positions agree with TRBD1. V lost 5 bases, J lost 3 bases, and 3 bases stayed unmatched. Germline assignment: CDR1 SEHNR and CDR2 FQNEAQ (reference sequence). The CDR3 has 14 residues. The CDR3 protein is CASSGTGSGNTIYF. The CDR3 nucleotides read TGTGCCAGCAGCGGGACAGGTAGTGGAAACACCATATATTTT.

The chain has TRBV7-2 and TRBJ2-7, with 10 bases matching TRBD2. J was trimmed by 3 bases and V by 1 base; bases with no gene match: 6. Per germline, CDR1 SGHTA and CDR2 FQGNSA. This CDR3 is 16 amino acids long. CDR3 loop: CASSLGSGGAGYEQYF. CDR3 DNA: TGTGCCAGCAGCTTAGGCAGCGGGGGGGCGGGCTACGAGCAGTACTTC.

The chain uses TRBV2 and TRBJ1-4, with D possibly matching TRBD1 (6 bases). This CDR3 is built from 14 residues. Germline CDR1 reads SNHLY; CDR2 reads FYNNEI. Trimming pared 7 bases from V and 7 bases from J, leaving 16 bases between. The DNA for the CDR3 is TGTGCCAGCACCCAGGGGATCTCGTTTGAAAAACTGTTTTTT. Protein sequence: CASTQGISFEKLFF.

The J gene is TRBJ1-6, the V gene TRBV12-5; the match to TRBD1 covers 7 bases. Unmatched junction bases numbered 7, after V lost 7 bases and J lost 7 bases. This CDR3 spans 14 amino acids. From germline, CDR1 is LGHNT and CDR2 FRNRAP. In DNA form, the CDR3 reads TGTGCTAGTGCCCCGACAGGGAAGAATTCACCCCTCCACTTT. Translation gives CASAPTGKNSPLHF.

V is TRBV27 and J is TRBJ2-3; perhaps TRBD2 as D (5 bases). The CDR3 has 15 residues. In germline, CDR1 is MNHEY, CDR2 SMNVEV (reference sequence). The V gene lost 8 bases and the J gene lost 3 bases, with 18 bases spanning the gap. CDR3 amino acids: CASLGRGSRTDTQYF. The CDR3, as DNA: TGTGCCAGCCTCGGGCGAGGGAGTCGGACAGATACGCAGTATTTT.

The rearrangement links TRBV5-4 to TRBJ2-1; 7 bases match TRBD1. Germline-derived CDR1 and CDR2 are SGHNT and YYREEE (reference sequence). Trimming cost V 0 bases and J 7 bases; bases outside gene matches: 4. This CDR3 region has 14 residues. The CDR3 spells CASSLGTGVNEQFF. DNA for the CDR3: TGTGCCAGCAGCTTGGGGACAGGCGTAAATGAGCAGTTCTTC. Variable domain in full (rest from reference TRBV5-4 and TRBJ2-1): ETGVTQSPTHLIKTRGQQVTLRCSSQSGHNTVSWYQQALGQGPQFIFQYYREEENGRGNFPPRFSGLQFPNYSSELNVNALELDDSALYLCASSLGTGVNEQFFGPGTRLTVL.